Reported below is one TCR beta chain. Its antigen is unidentified. A junction boundary mismatches the germline segment, possibly from a read error. There are 15 residues in the CDR3. Germline CDR1 SGHAT, CDR2 FQNNGV. The sample comes from a study of T cell repertoires in cytomegalovirus infection. The wider study: Signatures in public TCR beta sequences pointed to both CMV infection and matching HLA type. General study results and limits: Individuals carrying CMV plus the relevant HLA were identified by cumulative frequency of public TCR beta families. The ex vivo response was dominated by HLA-C-restricted CMV-specific TCR beta clonotypes.

TCRdb reprocessed the reads with MiXCR, giving one entry per CDR3 protein. The table records some 450,000 distinct CDR3 sequences, about a third of them present only once. Sequencing was done on a sample of PBMCs. The TCR originated in a human donor in good health (CMV status not recorded). Some clones in this sample may be carry-over from other donors' samples. V usage is TRBV11-2 and J usage is TRBJ2-2; 7 nucleotides agree with TRBD1. CDR3 in DNA: TGTGCCAGCAGCCGGACAGGCGCGAACCCCGGGGAGCTTTTTTTT. Amino acid sequence: CASSRTGANPGELFF.